This is a list of T cell receptor beta chains from one sample in a study of PD-L1 blockade in urothelial cancer. Method: immunoSEQ multiplex PCR; TCRdb's copy keeps in-frame clones and lacks some. The sample consists of around 100,000 clones, about nine tenths of them appearing once. The sample here was PBMCs, taken around atezolizumab (anti-PD-L1) treatment. Receptors were obtained from a man aged 60 to 69 with urothelial cancer. The CDR3 runs from the conserved cysteine through the conserved F or W. The D gene is left open where the match is weak. Not every row has a clone size; where given, it reads once, few, many or a size class.

d_call | j_call | clone_size | v_call | cdr3_length | cdr3_aa | cdr3_nt
NA | TRBJ1-5 | NA | TRBV5-1 | 13 | CASSTGSNQPQHF | TGCGCCAGCAGCACCGGGAGCAATCAGCCCCAGCATTTT
TRBD1 | TRBJ2-2 | NA | TRBV19 | 16 | CASSTRTGANTGELFF | TGTGCCAGTAGTACCCGGACAGGGGCGAACACCGGGGAGCTGTTTTTT
NA | TRBJ2-1 | once | TRBV5-1 | 16 | CASSLGIPSSYNEQFF | TGCGCCAGCAGCTTGGGAATACCCAGCTCCTACAATGAGCAGTTCTTC
NA | TRBJ1-5 | NA | TRBV19 | 13 | CASREGGNQPQHF | TGTGCCAGTAGAGAGGGAGGAAATCAGCCCCAGCATTTT
NA | TRBJ1-2 | NA | TRBV7-3 | 15 | CASSLDGRTPYGYTF | TGTGCCAGCAGCTTAGATGGACGGACACCCTATGGCTACACCTTC
NA | TRBJ2-1 | NA | TRBV7-2 | 14 | CASTSGGVYNEQFF | TGTGCCAGCACTTCGGGCGGGGTATACAATGAGCAGTTCTTC
TRBD2 | TRBJ2-3 | NA | TRBV7-8 | 16 | CASSFRPVAGGNTQYF | TGTGCCAGCAGCTTTCGTCCAGTGGCGGGAGGGAATACGCAGTATTTT
NA | TRBJ1-2 | few | TRBV20-1 | 11 | CSAGPDYGYTF | TGCAGCGCGGGACCGGACTATGGCTACACCTTC
TRBD2 | TRBJ2-1 | NA | TRBV5-6 | 14 | CASSLVGLAGEQFF | TGTGCCAGCAGCTTGGTGGGACTAGCGGGGGAGCAGTTCTTC
NA | TRBJ2-3 | NA | TRBV25-1 | 11 | CASSRADTQYF | TGTGCCAGCTCTAGAGCAGATACGCAGTATTTT
TRBD1 | TRBJ1-2 | NA | TRBV28 | 14 | CASALQGAVYGYTF | TGTGCCAGCGCCCTACAGGGGGCTGTCTATGGCTACACCTTC
NA | TRBJ1-2 | NA | TRBV7-2 | 15 | CASSERPGRNYGYTF | TGTGCCAGCAGTGAGCGACCCGGCCGGAACTATGGCTACACCTTC
TRBD1 | TRBJ2-5 | NA | TRBV9 | 14 | CASSPTDRVETQYF | TGTGCCAGCAGCCCGACTGACAGGGTAGAGACCCAGTACTTC
TRBD1 | TRBJ1-2 | once | TRBV28 | 15 | CASSLLETGAGGYTF | TGTGCCAGCAGTTTATTAGAGACAGGGGCGGGTGGCTACACCTTC
TRBD2 | TRBJ2-2 | NA | TRBV5-1 | 20 | CASSFTRGLAGASNTGELFF | TGCGCCAGCAGCTTTACGAGGGGACTAGCGGGAGCCTCGAACACCGGGGAGCTGTTTTTT
NA | TRBJ2-2 | NA | TRBV19 | 17 | CASSRGVSGPNTGELFF | TGTGCCAGTAGTAGGGGTGTTAGCGGACCGAACACCGGGGAGCTGTTTTTT
NA | TRBJ2-1 | NA | TRBV18 | 15 | CASSVAVSSYNEQFF | TGTGCCAGCTCGGTAGCGGTAAGCTCCTACAATGAGCAGTTCTTC
TRBD1 | TRBJ1-4 | once | TRBV11-3 | 14 | CASSQGQNNEKLFF | TGTGCCAGCAGCCAGGGACAGAATAATGAAAAACTGTTTTTT
NA | TRBJ2-7 | few | TRBV18 | 14 | CASSPAVGPYEQYF | TGTGCCAGCTCACCTGCGGTCGGCCCTTACGAGCAGTACTTC
NA | TRBJ2-2 | NA | TRBV11-2 | 15 | CASSLVDRTTGELFF | TGTGCCAGCAGCTTGGTAGACAGAACCACCGGGGAGCTGTTTTTT
TRBD2 | TRBJ2-3 | NA | TRBV2 | 14 | CASRVAGGRDTQYF | TGTGCCAGCAGAGTAGCGGGAGGGAGAGATACGCAGTATTTT
NA | TRBJ1-3 | once | TRBV6-6 | 16 | CASSQDILTPGNTIYF | TGTGCCAGCAGCCAGGACATCTTGACGCCTGGAAACACCATATATTTT
TRBD2 | TRBJ2-1 | NA | TRBV11-2 | 15 | CASSPRTSGYNEQFF | TGTGCCAGCAGCCCCAGGACTAGCGGTTACAATGAGCAGTTCTTC
NA | TRBJ2-7 | NA | TRBV21-1 | 16 | CASTLTGTGGMWEQYF | TGTGCCAGCACCCTCACAGGGACAGGGGGTATGTGGGAGCAGTACTTC
TRBD1 | TRBJ1-1 | few | TRBV30 | 12 | CAYDRANTEAFF | TGTGCCTATGACAGGGCGAACACTGAAGCTTTCTTT
NA | TRBJ2-2 | NA | TRBV2 | 15 | CASSRGAGNTGELFF | TGTGCCAGCAGCCGGGGGGCTGGTAACACCGGGGAGCTGTTTTTT
TRBD1 | TRBJ1-2 | NA | TRBV28 | 15 | CASSSQPGGNYGYTF | TGTGCCAGCAGCAGCCAACCAGGGGGCAACTATGGCTACACCTTC
TRBD1 | TRBJ2-7 | NA | TRBV9 | 14 | CASSVRTGPYEQYF | TGTGCCAGCAGCGTAAGGACAGGGCCCTACGAGCAGTACTTC
TRBD1 | TRBJ2-2 | once | TRBV7-6 | 14 | CASSESRGRGELFF | TGTGCCAGCAGCGAAAGCAGGGGGCGAGGGGAGCTGTTTTTT
TRBD2 | TRBJ2-7 | NA | TRBV6-5 | 15 | CASSSLAGGDYEQYF | TGTGCCAGCAGTTCGCTAGCGGGAGGGGACTACGAGCAGTACTTC
TRBD1 | TRBJ2-5 | NA | TRBV19 | 14 | CASTPGTGGETQYF | TGTGCCAGTACCCCGGGGACAGGGGGGGAGACCCAGTACTTC
NA | TRBJ2-1 | once | TRBV30 | 13 | CAWSVRVGNEQFF | TGTGCCTGGAGTGTACGAGTCGGGAATGAGCAGTTCTTC
TRBD2 | TRBJ2-1 | NA | TRBV5-1 | 15 | CASSLAPSGSYEQFF | TGCGCCAGCAGCTTGGCGCCTAGCGGGAGCTATGAGCAGTTCTTC
NA | TRBJ2-5 | NA | TRBV7-2 | 15 | CASSLGETAKETQYF | TGTGCCAGCAGCTTAGGTGAGACAGCAAAAGAGACCCAGTACTTC
NA | TRBJ2-3 | NA | TRBV11-3 | 15 | CASSRTPISTDTQYF | TGTGCCAGCAGCAGGACACCGATCAGCACAGATACGCAGTATTTT
NA | TRBJ1-5 | NA | TRBV7-9 | 13 | CASSRQSNQPQHF | TGTGCCAGCAGCAGACAGTCCAATCAGCCCCAGCATTTT
TRBD2 | TRBJ2-5 | NA | TRBV5-4 | 15 | CASSFSGSPQETQYF | TGTGCCAGCAGCTTTAGCGGGAGTCCCCAAGAGACCCAGTACTTC
NA | TRBJ1-4 | NA | TRBV20-1 | 11 | CSAKGFEKLFF | TGCAGTGCCAAGGGGTTTGAAAAACTGTTTTTT
NA | TRBJ2-3 | NA | TRBV7-9 | 14 | CASSPGGLTDTQYF | TGTGCCAGCAGCCCAGGCGGACTCACAGATACGCAGTATTTT
TRBD2 | TRBJ2-7 | NA | TRBV28 | 13 | CASEVSGSYEQYF | TGTGCCAGCGAAGTTAGCGGGAGCTACGAGCAGTACTTC
NA | TRBJ2-7 | NA | TRBV19 | 13 | CASSIALSYEQYF | TGTGCCAGTAGTATAGCCCTAAGCTACGAGCAGTACTTC
NA | TRBJ1-3 | NA | TRBV30 | 12 | CAWGGSGNTIYF | TGTGCCTGGGGGGGGTCTGGAAACACCATATATTTT
TRBD1 | TRBJ1-1 | NA | TRBV5-1 | 14 | CASSLAGGTFRAFF | TGCGCCAGCAGCTTAGCAGGGGGGACTTTTCGAGCTTTCTTT
NA | TRBJ1-1 | few | TRBV7-8 | 15 | CASRGATSLDIEAFF | TGTGCCAGCCGTGGAGCTACTTCTTTGGACATTGAAGCTTTCTTT
TRBD1 | TRBJ2-1 | few | TRBV7-3 | 15 | CASSLGQGARGEQFF | TGTGCCAGCAGCTTAGGACAGGGGGCAAGAGGTGAGCAGTTCTTC
NA | TRBJ1-2 | once | TRBV18 | 17 | CASSPPPQGVIGYGYTF | TGTGCCAGCTCACCACCTCCACAGGGTGTAATCGGTTATGGCTACACCTTC
TRBD1 | TRBJ1-5 | NA | TRBV28 | 16 | CASSLWTGDGNQPQHF | TGTGCCAGCAGTTTATGGACAGGGGACGGCAATCAGCCCCAGCATTTT
NA | TRBJ2-7 | NA | TRBV7-8 | 11 | CASSSRGEQYF | TGTGCCAGCAGCTCCCGGGGGGAGCAGTACTTC
NA | TRBJ1-5 | NA | TRBV27 | 13 | CASSSGFGQPQHF | TGTGCCAGCAGTTCGGGGTTCGGTCAGCCCCAGCATTTT
NA | TRBJ2-1 | NA | TRBV29-1 | 11 | CSGRDGGEQFF | TGCAGCGGGCGAGACGGCGGCGAGCAGTTCTTC
TRBD2 | TRBJ2-7 | NA | TRBV19 | 15 | CASSGPGLAGVEQYF | TGTGCCAGTAGTGGACCGGGACTAGCGGGAGTCGAGCAGTACTTC
NA | TRBJ1-1 | NA | TRBV7-8 | 15 | CASSPVVGAVTEAFF | TGTGCCAGCAGCCCCGTTGTGGGGGCGGTCACTGAAGCTTTCTTT
TRBD1 | TRBJ2-3 | NA | TRBV5-4 | 16 | CASSLRQGTGIDTQYF | TGTGCCAGCAGCTTGAGACAGGGCACCGGGATAGATACGCAGTATTTT
TRBD1 | TRBJ1-2 | NA | TRBV14 | 14 | CASRYRQGRYGYTF | TGTGCCAGCAGATACCGACAGGGTCGCTATGGCTACACCTTC
NA | TRBJ2-1 | NA | TRBV30 | 14 | CAWNTAERYNEQFF | TGTGCCTGGAATACGGCGGAACGCTACAATGAGCAGTTCTTC
TRBD1 | TRBJ2-7 | few | TRBV11-2 | 15 | CASSLGTGTTYEQYF | TGTGCCAGCAGCTTAGGGACAGGGACGACCTACGAGCAGTACTTC
TRBD1 | TRBJ2-7 | few | TRBV5-1 | 14 | CASSLGQGFHEQYF | TGCGCCAGCAGCTTAGGACAGGGATTCCACGAGCAGTACTTC
TRBD1 | TRBJ1-5 | NA | TRBV28 | 16 | CASSWGTGGDNQPQHF | TGTGCCAGCAGCTGGGGGACAGGGGGAGACAATCAGCCCCAGCATTTT
NA | TRBJ2-5 | NA | TRBV4-1 | 15 | CASSQEGAGRETQYF | TGCGCCAGCAGCCAAGAGGGAGCCGGACGCGAGACCCAGTACTTC
NA | TRBJ1-2 | NA | TRBV28 | 11 | CASQGEKGYTF | TGTGCCAGCCAGGGTGAAAAGGGCTACACCTTC